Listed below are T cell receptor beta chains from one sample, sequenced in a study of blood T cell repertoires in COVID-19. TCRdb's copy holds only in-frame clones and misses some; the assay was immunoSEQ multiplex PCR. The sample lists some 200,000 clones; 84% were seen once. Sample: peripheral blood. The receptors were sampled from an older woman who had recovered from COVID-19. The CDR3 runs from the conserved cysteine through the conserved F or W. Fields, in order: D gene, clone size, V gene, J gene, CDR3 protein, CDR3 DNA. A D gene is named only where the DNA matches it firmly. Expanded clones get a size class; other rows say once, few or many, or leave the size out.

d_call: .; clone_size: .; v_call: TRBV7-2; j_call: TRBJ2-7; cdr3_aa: CASSWSYEQYF; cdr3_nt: TGTGCCAGCAGCTGGAGTTACGAGCAGTACTTC
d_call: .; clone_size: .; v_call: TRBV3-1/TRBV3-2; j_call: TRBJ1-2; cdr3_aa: CASSPTPPGPGGYTF; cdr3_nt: TGTGCCAGCAGTCCCACTCCGCCAGGACCGGGGGGCTACACCTTC
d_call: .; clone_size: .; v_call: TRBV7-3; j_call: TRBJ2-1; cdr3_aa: CASSPGDYSSEQFF; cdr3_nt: TGTGCCAGCAGCCCAGGGGACTATTCAAGTGAGCAGTTCTTC
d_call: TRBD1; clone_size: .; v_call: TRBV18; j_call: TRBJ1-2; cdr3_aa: CASSPSAGGRELNYGYTF; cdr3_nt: TGTGCCAGCTCACCATCTGCAGGGGGCCGTGAACTCAACTATGGCTACACCTTC
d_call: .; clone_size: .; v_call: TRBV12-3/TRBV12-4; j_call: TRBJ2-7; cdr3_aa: CASSLLQSYEQYF; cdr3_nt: TGTGCCAGCAGTTTACTACAGTCCTACGAGCAGTACTTC
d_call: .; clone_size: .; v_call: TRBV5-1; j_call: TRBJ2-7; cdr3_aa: CASSFGGDGYEQYF; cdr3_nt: TGCGCCAGCAGCTTCGGCGGGGACGGGTACGAGCAGTACTTC
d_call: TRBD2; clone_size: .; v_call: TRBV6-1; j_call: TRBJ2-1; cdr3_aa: CASSEGGAGGQKQFF; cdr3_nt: TGTGCCAGCAGTGAAGGCGGGGCGGGAGGCCAAAAGCAGTTCTTC
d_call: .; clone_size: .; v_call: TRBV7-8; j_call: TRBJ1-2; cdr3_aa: CASSLVLGQSYGYTF; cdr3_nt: TGTGCCAGCAGCTTAGTGCTAGGACAGTCCTATGGCTACACCTTC
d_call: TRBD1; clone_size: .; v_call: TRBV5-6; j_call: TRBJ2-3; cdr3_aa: CASSFMDRGADTQYF; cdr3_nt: TGTGCCAGCAGCTTCATGGACAGGGGCGCAGATACGCAGTATTTT
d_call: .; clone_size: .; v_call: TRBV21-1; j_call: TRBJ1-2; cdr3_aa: CASSNPNGQGAWGYTF; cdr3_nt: TGTGCCAGCAGCAACCCTAACGGACAGGGGGCGTGGGGCTACACCTTC
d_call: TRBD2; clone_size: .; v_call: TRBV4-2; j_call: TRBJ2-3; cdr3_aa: CASGSASGGATDTQYF; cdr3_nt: TGTGCCAGCGGGTCAGCTAGCGGGGGGGCCACCGATACGCAGTATTTT
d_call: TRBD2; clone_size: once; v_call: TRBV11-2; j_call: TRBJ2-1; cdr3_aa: CASSWRGGRYNEQFF; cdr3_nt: TGTGCCAGCAGCTGGCGGGGGGGCCGGTACAATGAGCAGTTCTTC
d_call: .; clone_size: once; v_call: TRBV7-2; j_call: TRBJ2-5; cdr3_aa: CASSRGLTGGFAETQYF; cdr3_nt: TGTGCCAGCAGTCGAGGGCTTACGGGGGGCTTCGCAGAGACCCAGTACTTC
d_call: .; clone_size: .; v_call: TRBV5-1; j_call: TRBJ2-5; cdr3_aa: CASSLLTGEETQYF; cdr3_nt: TGCGCCAGCAGCTTACTCACTGGGGAGGAGACCCAGTACTTC
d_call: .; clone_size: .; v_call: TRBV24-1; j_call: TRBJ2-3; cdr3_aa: CATAGRTSTDTQYF; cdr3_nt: TGTGCCACCGCGGGCAGAACTAGCACAGATACGCAGTATTTT
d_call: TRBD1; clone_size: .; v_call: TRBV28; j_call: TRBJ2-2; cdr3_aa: CASSSAQGITGELFF; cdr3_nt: TGTGCCAGCAGTTCGGCACAGGGGATCACCGGGGAGCTGTTTTTT
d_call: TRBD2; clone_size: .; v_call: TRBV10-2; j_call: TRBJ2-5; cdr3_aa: CASSMGLVPETQYF; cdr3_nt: TGCGCCAGCAGTATGGGACTAGTCCCAGAGACCCAGTACTTC
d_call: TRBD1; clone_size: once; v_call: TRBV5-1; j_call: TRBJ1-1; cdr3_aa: CASRRDRVWTEAFF; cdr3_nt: TGCGCCAGCAGGCGGGACAGGGTTTGGACTGAAGCTTTCTTT
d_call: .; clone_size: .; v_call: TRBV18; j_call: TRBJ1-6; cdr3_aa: CASSPGHQSGNSPLHF; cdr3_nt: TGTGCCAGCTCACCGGGACACCAATCGGGTAATTCACCCCTCCACTTT
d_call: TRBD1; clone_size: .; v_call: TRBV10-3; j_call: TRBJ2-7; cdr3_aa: CAIGDRGSYEQYF; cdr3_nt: TGTGCCATCGGGGACAGGGGTAGCTACGAGCAGTACTTC
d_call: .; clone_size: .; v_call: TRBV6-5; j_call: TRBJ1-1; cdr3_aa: CASSWGGDTEAFF; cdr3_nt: TGTGCCAGCAGTTGGGGGGGTGACACTGAAGCTTTCTTT
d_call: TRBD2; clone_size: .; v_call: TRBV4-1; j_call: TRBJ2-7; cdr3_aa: CASSLAGGPYEQYF; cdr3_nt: TGCGCCAGCAGCCTAGCGGGGGGGCCCTACGAGCAGTACTTC
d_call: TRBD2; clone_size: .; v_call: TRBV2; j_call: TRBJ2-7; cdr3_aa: CASSPGGPEQYF; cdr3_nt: TGTGCCAGCAGTCCGGGGGGGCCCGAGCAGTACTTC
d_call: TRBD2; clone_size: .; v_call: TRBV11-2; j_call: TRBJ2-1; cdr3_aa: CASRFGLVGNEQFF; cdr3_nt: TGTGCCAGCAGGTTCGGACTAGTAGGCAATGAGCAGTTCTTC
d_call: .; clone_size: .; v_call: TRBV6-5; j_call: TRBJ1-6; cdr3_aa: CASSYRGRNSPLHF; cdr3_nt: TGTGCCAGCAGTTACCGAGGCCGCAATTCACCCCTCCACTTT